Included here is one T cell receptor beta chain sequence, with context. Its cognate antigen is unknown. Produced via immunoSEQ multiplex PCR; TCRdb's table is partial and in-frame only. The sample lists about 2.3 million clones, 93% occurring once. The source of the sample is a study of shared clonotypes between healthy human individuals. The study, taken as a whole, reports: Naive CD4 clonotypes were shared across a handful of donors at around 5%.

CDR1 and CDR2 from the germline V gene are SNHLY and FYNNEI. There are 15 residues in the CDR3. The ends were cut back, 4 bases at V and 8 bases at J, with 18 bases in the middle. V usage is TRBV2 and J usage is TRBJ2-1; D might be TRBD2 (7 bases). The material sequenced was naive CD4+ T cells from PBMCs. Subset of the sample: CD45RA+ positively selected. This clonotype was obtained from a man between 18 and 35 years old in good health. Some clones in this sample may be carry-over from other donors' samples. The CDR3 DNA sequence: TGTGCCAGCAGTGTCGTAGTGGGGGGGGCCGATGAGCAGTTCTTC. Amino acids: CASSVVVGGADEQFF.